Presented here are 29 T cell receptor beta chains from one specimen sequenced in a study of cytomegalovirus exposure and HLA in healthy donors. Use of 60 Vbeta and 13 Jbeta primers characterized the PCR. Assay used: immunoSEQ multiplex PCR; TCRdb lists only in-frame clones, some missing. The table records under 200,000 clones, approximately 72% of them present only once. Sequencing input: PBMCs. The origin of the receptors is a man aged 18-30 years in good health and CMV-seronegative.

V gene TRBV29-1 combines with J gene TRBJ2-1, with 7 bases identical to TRBD1. This CDR3 has 15 residues. Germline CDR1 reads SQVTM; CDR2 reads ANQGSEA. V trimming: 8 bases; J trimming: 0 bases; junction bases outside the gene matches: 10. This chain's CDR3 is CSFRTGASSYNEQFF. The CDR3 DNA reads as TGCAGCTTTAGGACAGGCGCTAGCTCCTACAATGAGCAGTTCTTC.

The V and J genes are TRBV25-1 and TRBJ1-1, with 7 bases fitting TRBD1. CDR1 and CDR2 from the germline V gene are MGHDK and SYGVNS. The CDR3 has 18 residues. The V segment lost 6 bases and the J segment 1 base; nucleotides outside the gene matches: 17. The CDR3 DNA is TGTGCCAGCAGGGACCCCAGCGGGAGGGGGCCGACGAACACTGAAGCTTTCTTT. It codes for CASRDPSGRGPTNTEAFF. The variable domain in full, with the rest retrieved from reference TRBV25-1 and TRBJ1-1, is EADIYQTPRYLVIGTGKKITLECSQTMGHDKMYWYQQDPGMELHLIHYSYGVNSTEKGDLSSESTVSRIRTEHFPLTLESARPSHTSQYLCASRDPSGRGPTNTEAFFGQGTRLTVV.

This clone was observed a single time. The CDR3 protein is CASSTPLWEQRYNEQFF. Written as DNA, the CDR3 is TGTGCCAGCAGCACCCCCTTATGGGAGCAGCGCTACAATGAGCAGTTCTTC. This sequence joins TRBV9 and TRBJ2-1; TRBD2 might be the D (5 bases). Per germline, CDR1 SGDLS and CDR2 YYNGEE. Trimming stripped 4 bases from V and 3 bases from J, with 20 bases between. The CDR3 covers 17 residues.

The rearrangement joins TRBV28 to TRBJ1-3; possibly TRBD1 for D (5 bases). Trimming removed 6 bases at V and 4 bases at J, with 16 bases between. The CDR3 has 15 residues. Germline-derived CDR1 and CDR2 are MDHEN and SYDVKM. CDR3 nucleotide sequence: TGTGCCAGCAGCCCGGCGGGGGGAACGGGAAACACCATATATTTT. This translates into CASSPAGGTGNTIYF. Combining the CDR3 with reference TRBV28 and TRBJ1-3 gives the whole variable domain DVKVTQSSRYLVKRTGEKVFLECVQDMDHENMFWYRQDPGLGLRLIYFSYDVKMKEKGDIPEGYSVSREKKERFSLILESASTNQTSMYLCASSPAGGTGNTIYFGEGSWLTVV.

The chain employs TRBV30 and TRBJ1-2; 7 positions agree with TRBD1. Looked up from germline, CDR1 is GTSNPN and CDR2 is SVGIG (reference sequence). The CDR3 runs to 16 residues. J lost 6 bases, V lost 0 bases, and 13 bases had no gene match. The CDR3 spells CAWSVQVDRPGHGYTF. The CDR3, as DNA: TGTGCCTGGAGTGTACAGGTGGACAGGCCTGGGCATGGCTACACCTTC.

This chain uses TRBV10-1 with TRBJ2-7, with 8 bases matching TRBD2. Germline lookup yields CDR1 WNHNN and CDR2 SYGVQD (reference sequence). This CDR3 comprises 15 residues. V lost 0 bases to trimming and J lost 3 bases; unmatched junction nucleotides: 4. The CDR3 here is CASSESRAGVYEQYF. CDR3 sequence (DNA): TGCGCCAGCAGTGAGTCACGAGCGGGAGTCTACGAGCAGTACTTC.

The chain combines TRBV7-2 with TRBJ2-7; D may be TRBD1 (6 bases). V shed 1 base and J shed 5 bases, with 15 bases lying between them. The CDR3 sequence is 15 residues long. Germline V gene data show CDR1 as SGHTA and CDR2 as FQGNSA. The CDR3 nucleotides read TGTGCCAGCAGCTTAGTGGGGGCAATCCTTGACGAGCAGTACTTC. Translation gives CASSLVGAILDEQYF.

The chain is built from TRBV28 and TRBJ2-3, with 9 bases matching TRBD2. This CDR3 is 14 amino acids long. CDR1 MDHEN and CDR2 SYDVKM come from the germline V gene. The V and J ends lost 6 bases and 3 bases, in that order; junction bases with no gene match: 4. The CDR3 here is CASSLAGRTDTQYF. The CDR3 DNA reads as TGTGCCAGCAGCCTAGCGGGACGAACAGATACGCAGTATTTT. Supplemented by reference TRBV28 and TRBJ2-3, the full variable domain reads DVKVTQSSRYLVKRTGEKVFLECVQDMDHENMFWYRQDPGLGLRLIYFSYDVKMKEKGDIPEGYSVSREKKERFSLILESASTNQTSMYLCASSLAGRTDTQYFGPGTRLTVL.

This clone occurred a few times. The rearrangement uses TRBV10-3 and TRBJ2-3; 7 nucleotides align to TRBD2. With 7 bases clipped from V and 0 bases from J, the junction kept 10 bases outside the gene matches. CDR1 ENHRY and CDR2 SYGVKD come from the germline V gene. This CDR3 region has 16 residues. This CDR3 is CAITREKSSSTDTQYF. CDR3 in DNA: TGTGCCATCACGCGGGAGAAGAGTAGTAGCACAGATACGCAGTATTTT.

This sequence joins TRBV4-2 and TRBJ1-3, with 8 bases matching TRBD1. The V and J ends lost 0 bases and 0 bases, in that order; junction bases with no gene match: 7. The V gene's germline CDR1 is LGHNA and CDR2 YNFKEQ. This CDR3 region has 18 residues. As DNA, the CDR3 is TGTGCCAGCAGCCAAGATCGGGACAGGACTCCCTCTGGAAACACCATATATTTT. This codes for CASSQDRDRTPSGNTIYF.

The DNA of the CDR3 is TGTGCCAGCAGCGCCACAGGGCATCGAGAGACCCAGTACTTC. It encodes CASSATGHRETQYF. The J gene is TRBJ2-5, the V gene TRBV21-1; the table's D call TRBD1 went unverified against the DNA. TRBV21-1 is tagged as a pseudogene. This CDR3 region has 14 residues.

The chain joins TRBV5-6 to TRBJ2-3, with D hard to call. Germline values: CDR1 SGHDT, CDR2 YYEEEE. Trimming took off 2 bases at V and 3 bases at J, with 16 bases between the two ends. This CDR3 has 16 residues. The CDR3 sequence: CASSLRLPLGTDTQYF. CDR3 DNA sequence: TGTGCCAGCAGCTTACGACTCCCCCTGGGTACAGATACGCAGTATTTT. The full variable domain, in which reference TRBV5-6 and TRBJ2-3 provide the parts outside the CDR3, is DAGVTQSPTHLIKTRGQQVTLRCSPKSGHDTVSWYQQALGQGPQFIFQYYEEEERQRGNFPDRFSGHQFPNYSSELNVNALLLGDSALYLCASSLRLPLGTDTQYFGPGTRLTVL.

V and J are TRBV19 and TRBJ2-1, with D possibly TRBD2 on 6 matching bases. CDR1 and CDR2 (germline): LNHDA, SQIVND (reference sequence). The CDR3 extends over 15 amino acids. V lost 3 bases and J lost 6, with 15 bases in between. CDR3 coding DNA: TGTGCCAGTAGTATGACTAGTGGGAGTCTCAATGAGCAGTTCTTC. Protein product: CASSMTSGSLNEQFF.

This chain links TRBV5-1 with TRBJ2-6, with 7 bases that match TRBD2. Germline V gene lookup returns CDR1 SGHRS and CDR2 YFSETQ. V shed 4 bases and J 1 base; nucleotides not matched to a gene: 2. This CDR3 is built from 15 residues. The chain's CDR3 is CASSRGVSGANVLTF. The DNA for the CDR3 is TGCGCCAGCAGCCGGGGGGTGTCTGGGGCCAACGTCCTGACTTTC.

DNA of the CDR3: TGTGCCAGCAGTTTATACAGGGTAGGCTATGGCTACACCTTC. Translated: CASSLYRVGYGYTF. The V call is TRBV28, the J call TRBJ1-2, with D possibly TRBD1 on 6 matching bases. Looked up from germline, CDR1 is MDHEN and CDR2 is SYDVKM. V lost 1 base and J lost 4, with 10 bases in between. CDR3 length: 14 residues.

This chain uses TRBV5-6 with TRBJ2-7, with D maybe TRBD1 (7 bases). This CDR3 contains 13 residues. Germline CDR1 reads SGHDT; CDR2 reads YYEEEE. V lost 0 bases, J lost 12 bases, and 16 bases lay in between. This CDR3 is CASSLGTGSGGYF. In nucleotides, the CDR3 is TGTGCCAGCAGCTTGGGGACAGGCTCCGGGGGGTACTTC.

The rearrangement uses TRBV25-1 and TRBJ2-7; possible D gene TRBD1, 6 bases. The length of the CDR3 is 13 residues. CDR1 MGHDK and CDR2 SYGVNS come from the germline V gene. Deletions cut 4 bases from V and 5 bases from J, with 12 bases between. CDR3 sequence reads: CASSGGQGNEQYF. The CDR3, as DNA: TGTGCCAGCAGTGGGGGGCAGGGAAACGAGCAGTACTTC.

Turning to this clone: The junction differs from germline at one of its ends, possibly a read error. The chain combines TRBV7-9 with TRBJ1-2; 8 bases line up with TRBD1. This CDR3 region has 16 residues. Germline CDR1 reads SEHNR; CDR2 reads FQNEAQ (reference sequence). CDR3 region: CSSSHRGKFDNYGYTF. The DNA for the CDR3 is TGTTCCAGCAGCCACAGGGGGAAGTTCGATAACTATGGCTACACCTTC. The full variable domain, with the rest looked up from reference TRBV7-9 and TRBJ1-2, is DTGVSQNPRHKITKRGQNVTFRCDPISEHNRLYWYRQTLGQGPEFLTYFQNEAQLEKSRLLSDRFSAERPKGSFSTLEIQRTEQGDSAMYLCSSSHRGKFDNYGYTFGSGTRLTVV.

The genes are TRBV19 and TRBJ2-6; weak D call: TRBD2 (5 bases). V was cut by 6 bases and J by 2 bases, with 5 bases left in between. The CDR3 is 13 residues long. CDR1 LNHDA and CDR2 SQIVND come from the germline V gene (reference sequence). CDR3 nucleotides: TGTGCCAGTAGGAGGGCTGGGGCCAACGTCCTGACTTTC. It specifies CASRRAGANVLTF.

The chain is built from TRBV4-3 and TRBJ1-2, with TRBD1 as a possible D gene (6 bases). The V and J ends lost 4 bases and 3 bases respectively, with 12 bases between them. The CDR3 is made up of 14 amino acids. The germline V gene has CDR1 LGHNA and CDR2 YSLEER. CDR3 residues: CASSLARTDYGYTF. The DNA for the CDR3 is TGCGCCAGCAGCCTAGCACGGACAGACTATGGCTACACCTTC.

The chain has TRBV5-6 and TRBJ1-2, with D possibly matching TRBD1 (6 bases). Germline V gives CDR1 SGHDT, CDR2 YYEEEE. V shed 0 bases and J shed 4 bases, with 13 bases lying between them. CDR3 length: 15 amino acids. The CDR3 sequence is CASSLAAQGIYGYTF. CDR3 coding DNA: TGTGCCAGCAGCTTGGCGGCCCAGGGGATCTATGGCTACACCTTC.

The V call is TRBV28, the J call TRBJ1-1, with a possible D match to TRBD1 (5 bases). The CDR3 length is 12 residues. Germline V lookup: CDR1 MDHEN, CDR2 SYDVKM. Trimming shortened V by 8 bases and J by 7 bases, and 14 bases separated the two germline ends. The CDR3 spells CASFLSGGEAFF. CDR3 DNA sequence: TGTGCCAGCTTTCTTTCGGGGGGTGAAGCTTTCTTT.

This clone has just one count. V usage is TRBV27 and J usage is TRBJ1-2; D ambiguous. The germline CDR1 and CDR2 sequences are MNHEY and SMNVEV (reference sequence). V was trimmed by 2 bases and J by 5 bases, leaving 9 bases between them. This CDR3 contains 13 residues. In DNA, the CDR3 is TGTGCCAGCAGTTTAGCGTTGAATTATGGCTACACCTTC. It codes for CASSLALNYGYTF.

The chain carries TRBV19 and TRBJ2-7; 7 bases map to TRBD1. The CDR3 totals 14 residues. Germline V gene lookup returns CDR1 LNHDA and CDR2 SQIVND (reference sequence). V lost 5 bases to trimming and J lost 5 bases; unmatched junction nucleotides: 9. Here the CDR3 reads CASSPTRTGNEQYF. DNA of the CDR3: TGTGCCAGTAGTCCGACCCGGACAGGTAACGAGCAGTACTTC.

The genes are TRBV7-9 and TRBJ2-1, with 7 bases lining up with TRBD2. CDR3 size: 14 residues. Germline V gives CDR1 SEHNR, CDR2 FQNEAQ (reference sequence). V shed 2 bases, J shed 6 bases, and the junction held 4 bases outside the gene matches. The CDR3 nucleotides are TGTGCCAGCAGCTTAAGCGGGACGACCAATGAGCAGTTCTTC. It yields the protein CASSLSGTTNEQFF.

The chain is built from TRBV7-8 and TRBJ2-1; 8 bases map to TRBD2. The V gene end was trimmed by 0 bases and the J gene end by 7 bases; junction bases not matched to a gene: 5. This CDR3 spans 15 amino acids. Germline values: CDR1 SGHVS, CDR2 FQNEAQ. The CDR3 loop is CASSLARGLVNEQFF. The DNA for the CDR3 is TGTGCCAGCAGCTTAGCGCGGGGACTAGTAAATGAGCAGTTCTTC.

The chain combines TRBV7-2 with TRBJ2-5; 9 bases line up with TRBD2. Losses at the gene ends were 5 bases for V and 7 bases for J; bases not matched to a gene: 11. The CDR3 loop spans 15 amino acids. Germline CDR1 is SGHTA and CDR2 is FQGNSA. CDR3 bases: TGTGCCAGCAGCCCCCCTAGCGGGATGGGACGGACCCAGTACTTC. As protein: CASSPPSGMGRTQYF.

This clone came up once. V is TRBV29-1 and J is TRBJ2-3; tentative D call: TRBD2 (6 bases). Germline assignment: CDR1 SQVTM and CDR2 ANQGSEA. V lost 3 bases and J 1 base, leaving 11 bases between the germline ends. This CDR3 has 14 residues. Written as DNA, the CDR3 is TGCAGCGTTGATCCCGGGGAGGGCACAGATACGCAGTATTTT. Its translation: CSVDPGEGTDTQYF.

For this clone: Germline is not matched at one junction end, which may reflect a read error. This sequence joins TRBV7-9 and TRBJ2-7; a possible D gene is TRBD2 (6 bases). The CDR3 sequence is 16 residues long. Germline V gives CDR1 SEHNR, CDR2 FQNEAQ (reference sequence). CDR3 sequence: CSSSPPLGTESYEQYF. CDR3 bases: TGTTCCAGCAGCCCCCCCCTGGGGACTGAATCCTACGAGCAGTACTTC.